Described below is a single T cell receptor beta chain sequence and its context. Repertoires were generated with immunoSEQ multiplex PCR, while TCRdb's copy carries only in-frame clones and drops some. In the table there are about 190,000 clones, 88% of which are singletons. The entry originates in a study of blood T cell repertoires in COVID-19. Trimming removed 6 bases at V and 5 bases at J, with 10 bases between. Germline V gives CDR1 MDHEN, CDR2 SYDVKM. This CDR3 spans 12 amino acids. The sequenced sample was peripheral blood. The clonotype was recovered from a man in his thirties or forties with acute or convalescent COVID-19. The J gene is TRBJ2-5, the V gene TRBV28; no reliable D call. The CDR3 reads CASSYFGETQYF. CDR3 bases: TGTGCCAGCAGCTATTTCGGGGAGACCCAGTACTTC.